This TCR beta chain was captured by sequencing in a study of response to subunit inactivated influenza vaccine (dated by TCRdb to between 2018 and 2020). For the wider study: Deep quantitative T cell receptor repertoire profiling was used in the study to track responses to a trivalent subunit inactivated influenza vaccine. Findings and caveats that apply to the study as a whole: It was suggested by the authors that each seasonal influenza vaccination may recruit only a limited number of new T cells.

In the case of this clonotype: The antigen it recognizes is unknown. Per-base qualities were not stored, and no clone one base away is much larger.

V gives up 4 bases and J gives up 0 bases, and the segment between their germline ends measures 18 bases. The germline V gene gives CDR1 as SGDLS and CDR2 as YYNGEE. The CDR3 runs 17 residues from the cysteine to the phenylalanine. Solely the CDR3 DNA is kept, with 51 bases framed from the first base. Library generation was performed with RT-PCR. The sequencer listed for this sample is Illumina HiSeq 2500. TCRdb reworked the public reads: Q25 trimming with fastp, MiXCR clone assembly, productive beta chains retained. Rows with a matching CDR3 protein are joined into one entry that keeps the most common DNA and genes. The sample contains about 500,000 distinct CDR3 sequences, 16% of them found a single time. The ten most abundant clones make up 3% of the sample.

This receptor was obtained from a man aged 45-69 years who received an inactivated influenza vaccine. Donor details come from another sample of the same person, matched by shared clones. The sample consisted of CD4+ T cells sorted from PBMCs, taken around 2 years after vaccination. This sequence uses TRBV9 and TRBJ2-3; the D gene assignment is perhaps TRBD1 or TRBD2, with each matching 5 bases. Here is the DNA: TGTGCCAGCAGCTTCGGGACGAGAAGATCTAGCACAGATACGCAGTATTTT. This yields the protein CASSFGTRRSSTDTQYF.